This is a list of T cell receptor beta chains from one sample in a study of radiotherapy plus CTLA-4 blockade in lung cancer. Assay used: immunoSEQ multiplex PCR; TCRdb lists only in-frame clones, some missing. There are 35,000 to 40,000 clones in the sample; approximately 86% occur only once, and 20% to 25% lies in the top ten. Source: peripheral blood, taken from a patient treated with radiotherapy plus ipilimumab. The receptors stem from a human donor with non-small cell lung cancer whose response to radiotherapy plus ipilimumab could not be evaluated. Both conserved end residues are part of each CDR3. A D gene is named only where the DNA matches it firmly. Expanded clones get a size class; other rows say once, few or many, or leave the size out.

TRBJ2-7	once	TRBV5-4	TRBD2	CASSLAGGDEQYF	TGTGCCAGCAGCTTGGCCGGGGGGGACGAGCAGTACTTC
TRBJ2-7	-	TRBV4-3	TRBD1	CASSHTGDSGSYEQYF	TGCGCCAGCAGCCATACCGGGGACAGCGGCTCCTACGAGCAGTACTTC
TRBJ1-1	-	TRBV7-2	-	CASSLPVSVNTEAFF	TGTGCCAGCAGCTTACCGGTTTCGGTGAACACTGAAGCTTTCTTT
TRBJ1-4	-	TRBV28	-	CASSRLQVSLATNEKLFF	TGTGCCAGCAGTCGCTTACAGGTTTCCCTTGCAACTAATGAAAAACTGTTTTTT
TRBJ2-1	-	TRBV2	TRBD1	CASSFTGTGFHEQFF	TGTGCCAGCAGTTTCACCGGGACAGGGTTCCATGAGCAGTTCTTC
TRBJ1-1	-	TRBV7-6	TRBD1	CASSSIRTGGQNTEAFF	TGTGCCAGCAGCTCGATTCGTACAGGGGGGCAGAACACTGAAGCTTTCTTT
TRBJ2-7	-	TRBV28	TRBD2	CASSYSGAGSYEQYF	TGTGCCAGCAGCTATAGCGGGGCCGGCTCCTACGAGCAGTACTTC
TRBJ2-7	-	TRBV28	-	CASSLSRIPTGEQYF	TGTGCCAGCAGTTTATCCCGGATTCCAACCGGGGAGCAGTACTTC
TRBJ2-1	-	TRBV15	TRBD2	CATSRDLVAGEQFF	TGTGCCACCAGCAGAGATTTAGTAGCGGGCGAGCAGTTCTTC
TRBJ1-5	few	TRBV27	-	CASSPRRGPPGQPQHF	TGTGCCAGCAGCCCCCGCCGAGGGCCCCCCGGTCAGCCCCAGCATTTT
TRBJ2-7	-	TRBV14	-	CASSQAGYEQYF	TGTGCCAGCAGCCAAGCGGGATACGAGCAGTACTTC
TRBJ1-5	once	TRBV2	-	CASSVGRGGQPQHF	TGTGCCAGCAGTGTTGGCAGGGGCGGTCAGCCCCAGCATTTT
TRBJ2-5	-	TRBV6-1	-	CASSESFMIYYGTQYF	TGTGCCAGTAGTGAATCCTTCATGATCTATTATGGGACCCAGTACTTC
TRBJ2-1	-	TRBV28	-	CASSITGREQFF	TGTGCCAGCAGTATTACAGGGCGCGAGCAGTTCTTC
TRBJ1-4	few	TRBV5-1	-	CASSLGSGGTEKLFF	TGCGCCAGCAGCTTGGGTTCGGGGGGCACTGAAAAACTGTTTTTT
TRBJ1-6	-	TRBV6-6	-	CASSFHPEVPLHF	TGTGCCAGCAGTTTTCACCCAGAGGTACCCCTCCACTTT
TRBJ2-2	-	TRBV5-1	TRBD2	CASSPLRGGQAGELFF	TGCGCCAGCAGCCCCTTGCGGGGGGGCCAGGCCGGGGAGCTGTTTTTT
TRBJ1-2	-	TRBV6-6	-	CASSPTARANGYTF	TGTGCCAGCAGCCCTACGGCCAGGGCGAATGGCTACACCTTC
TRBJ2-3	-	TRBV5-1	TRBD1	CASSLGTGGSEDTQYF	TGCGCCAGCAGCTTGGGAACAGGGGGGTCAGAAGATACGCAGTATTTT
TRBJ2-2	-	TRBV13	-	CASSLVTRAGNTGELFF	TGTGCCAGCAGCTTAGTCACTAGGGCAGGTAACACCGGGGAGCTGTTTTTT
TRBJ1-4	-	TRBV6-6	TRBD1	CASSIRGANEKLFF	TGTGCCAGCAGTATCAGGGGGGCCAATGAAAAACTGTTTTTT
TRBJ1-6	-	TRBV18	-	CASSPGSSYNSPLHF	TGTGCCAGCTCACCAGGGAGCTCCTATAATTCACCTCTCCACTTT
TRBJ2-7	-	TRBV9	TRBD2	CASSLTSGSAYEQYF	TGTGCCAGCAGCCTTACTAGCGGGTCGGCCTACGAGCAGTACTTC
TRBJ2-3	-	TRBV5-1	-	CASSFSGGRLLTDTQYF	TGCGCCAGCAGCTTTAGTGGAGGGCGCCTCCTCACAGATACGCAGTATTTT
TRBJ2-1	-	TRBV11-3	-	CATSVSGYNEQFF	TGTGCCACCTCGGTCTCTGGCTACAATGAGCAGTTCTTC
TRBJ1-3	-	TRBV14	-	CASSQMRVSGNTIYF	TGTGCCAGCAGCCAAATGCGGGTTTCTGGAAACACCATATATTTT
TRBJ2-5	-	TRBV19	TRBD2	CASSPSAGRRETQYF	TGTGCCAGTAGTCCGTCAGCGGGGAGGAGAGAGACCCAGTACTTC
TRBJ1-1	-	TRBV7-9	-	CASSLALVEGRGAFF	TGTGCCAGCAGCTTAGCATTAGTGGAGGGGAGGGGAGCTTTCTTT
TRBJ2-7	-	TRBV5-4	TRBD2	CASSPPSGGPYEQYF	TGTGCCAGCTCCCCTCCCAGCGGGGGCCCCTACGAGCAGTACTTC
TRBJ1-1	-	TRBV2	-	CASINGATEAFF	TGTGCCAGCATCAACGGAGCCACTGAAGCTTTCTTT
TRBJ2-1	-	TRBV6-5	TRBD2	CASSYSGTSGSDEQFF	TGTGCCAGCAGTTACTCCGGGACTAGCGGGAGCGATGAGCAGTTCTTC
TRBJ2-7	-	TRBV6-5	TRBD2	CASSYSGTSAYEQYF	TGTGCCAGCAGTTATTCCGGGACTAGCGCCTACGAGCAGTACTTC
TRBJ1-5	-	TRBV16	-	CASSIINQPQHF	TGTGCCAGCAGTATAATCAATCAGCCCCAGCATTTT
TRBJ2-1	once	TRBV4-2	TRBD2	CASSHAGGPSGQFF	TGTGCCAGCAGCCACGCGGGGGGGCCGTCGGGGCAGTTCTTC
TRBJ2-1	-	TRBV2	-	CASKSGSGEKQFF	TGTGCCAGCAAGTCGGGATCAGGTGAGAAGCAGTTCTTC
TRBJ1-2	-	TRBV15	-	CATSRPGHKAYGYTF	TGTGCCACCAGCAGACCGGGACATAAGGCCTATGGCTACACCTTC
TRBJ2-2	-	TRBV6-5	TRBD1	CASSRGQGHTGELFF	TGTGCCAGCAGTCGGGGACAGGGACACACCGGGGAGCTGTTTTTT
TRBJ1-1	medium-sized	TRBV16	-	CATGGSANTEAFF	TGTGCCACCGGCGGGTCGGCGAACACTGAAGCTTTCTTT
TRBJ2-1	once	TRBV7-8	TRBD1	CASSLPRTGERVGNEQFF	TGTGCCAGCAGCTTACCTCGGACAGGCGAAAGGGTTGGTAATGAGCAGTTCTTC
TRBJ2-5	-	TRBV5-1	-	CASSPEEETQYF	TGCGCCAGCAGCCCGGAGGAAGAGACCCAGTACTTC
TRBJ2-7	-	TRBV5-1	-	CASTPLGNLDEQYF	TGCGCCAGCACCCCACTAGGGAATCTCGACGAGCAGTACTTC
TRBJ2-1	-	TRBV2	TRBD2	CASQLEAGGYNEQFF	TGTGCCAGCCAATTGGAAGCGGGAGGGTACAATGAGCAGTTCTTC
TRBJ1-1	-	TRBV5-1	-	CASSLSMNTEAFF	TGCGCCAGCAGCTTGTCCATGAACACTGAAGCTTTCTTT
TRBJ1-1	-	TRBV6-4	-	CASRQNTEAFF	TGTGCCAGCAGACAGAACACTGAAGCTTTCTTT
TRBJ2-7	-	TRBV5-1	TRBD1	CASSLGQSYEQYF	TGCGCCAGCAGCCTGGGACAGTCCTACGAGCAGTACTTC
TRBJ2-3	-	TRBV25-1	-	CASSDRETGITDTQYF	TGTGCCAGCAGTGACAGGGAAACAGGGATAACAGATACGCAGTATTTT
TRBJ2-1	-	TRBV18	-	CASSPPSQEGQFF	TGTGCCAGCTCACCACCTTCCCAGGAGGGGCAGTTCTTC
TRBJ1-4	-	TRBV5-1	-	CASSATGEKLFF	TGCGCCAGCAGCGCAACAGGTGAAAAACTGTTTTTT
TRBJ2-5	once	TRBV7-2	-	CASRTGVGTQYF	TGTGCCAGCAGGACGGGAGTGGGGACCCAGTACTTC
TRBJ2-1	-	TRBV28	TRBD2	CASSFSLAGRGEQFF	TGTGCCAGCAGTTTCTCACTAGCGGGCCGGGGTGAGCAGTTCTTC
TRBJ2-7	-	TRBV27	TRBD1	CARPRDSKEYEQYF	TGTGCCAGACCCCGGGACAGTAAGGAATACGAGCAGTACTTC
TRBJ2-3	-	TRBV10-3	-	CAISERSDPDTQYF	TGTGCCATCAGTGAGCGCAGCGACCCGGATACGCAGTATTTT
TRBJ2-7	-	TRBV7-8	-	CASSQGQTYEQYF	TGTGCCAGCAGCCAAGGACAGACCTACGAGCAGTACTTC
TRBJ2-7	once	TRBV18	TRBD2	CASSPPFPRGAYEQYF	TGTGCCAGCTCACCACCATTCCCGCGGGGGGCCTACGAGCAGTACTTC
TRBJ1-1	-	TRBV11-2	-	CASSLDRVTEAFF	TGTGCCAGCAGCTTAGACAGGGTCACTGAAGCTTTCTTT
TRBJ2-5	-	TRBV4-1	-	CASSPSQDRRRTLAKETQYF	TGCGCCAGCAGCCCCAGCCAAGATCGGCGTCGGACATTAGCAAAAGAGACCCAGTACTTC
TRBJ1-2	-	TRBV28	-	CASSKRGFLFAGAF	TGTGCCAGCAGTAAAAGGGGGTTTCTTTTCGCCGGGGCCTTC
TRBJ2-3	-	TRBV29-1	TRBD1	CSVEDRSGQGISDTQYF	TGCAGCGTTGAAGATCGGTCGGGACAGGGGATATCAGATACGCAGTATTTT
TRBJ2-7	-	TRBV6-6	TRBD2	CASSYDSGIRYEQYF	TGTGCCAGCAGTTATGACAGCGGGATTAGGTACGAGCAGTACTTC